The 21 T cell receptor beta chains in this list originate from one sample, sequenced in a study of blood T cell repertoires in COVID-19. TCRdb keeps only in-frame clones here, not all; method: immunoSEQ multiplex PCR. Of about 150,000 clones in the sample, approximately 90% were seen once. Source material: peripheral blood. The receptors come from a man in his sixties with active or convalescent COVID-19.

The gene calls are TRBV18 and TRBJ1-2, with no clear D. Germline V CDR1 and CDR2: KGHSH, LQKENI. The CDR3 is 14 amino acids. Trimming removed 2 bases at V and 4 bases at J, with 11 bases between. CDR3 protein: CASSPGQTIYGYTF. CDR3 DNA: TGTGCCAGCTCACCAGGGCAGACTATCTATGGCTACACCTTC.

The gene calls are TRBV5-4 and TRBJ1-6; 7 nucleotides match TRBD1. Germline loops: CDR1 SGHNT, CDR2 YYREEE (reference sequence). V was clipped by 9 bases and J by 8 bases; unmatched bases: 11. The CDR3 extends over 14 amino acids. The CDR3 loop reads CAISAGGKDSPLHF. In nucleotides, the CDR3 is TGTGCCATCTCAGCAGGGGGGAAGGATTCACCCCTCCACTTT.

This clone was found once. This rearrangement joins TRBV6-2 or TRBV6-3 to TRBJ2-5; TRBD2 agrees at 8 bases. The CDR3 loop spans 15 amino acids. The trim removed 5 bases at V and 2 bases at J, leaving 7 bases unmatched. Germline values: CDR1 MNHEY, CDR2 SVGEGT. The CDR3: CASSNTGTRQETQYF. The CDR3 DNA sequence: TGTGCCAGCAGTAACACCGGGACTAGACAAGAGACCCAGTACTTC.

The sample holds a few counts of this clone. DNA for the CDR3: TGTGCCAGCAGTGTGCTCATGGGAGCGGGGGGGCAGAATGAGCAGTTCTTC. It encodes CASSVLMGAGGQNEQFF. This chain joins TRBV6-1 and TRBJ2-1; 10 bases align to TRBD2. The CDR3 runs to 17 residues. Germline loops: CDR1 MNHNS, CDR2 SASEGT. V lost 4 bases to trimming and J lost 7 bases; unmatched junction nucleotides: 13.

The chain recombines TRBV11-2 with TRBJ2-5, with 14 nucleotides matching TRBD2. The CDR3 extends over 17 amino acids. J gave up 4 bases and V 5 bases, and 9 bases lay outside the gene matches. CDR1 is SGHAT, CDR2 FQNNGV, per germline. CDR3: CASSPIGGLAGVETQYF. In DNA form, the CDR3 reads TGTGCCAGCAGCCCCATAGGGGGACTAGCGGGAGTAGAGACCCAGTACTTC.

The chain couples TRBV5-8 to TRBJ2-7, with 8 bases lining up with TRBD1. V was clipped by 5 bases and J by 0 bases; unmatched bases: 7. Germline V gives CDR1 SGHTS, CDR2 YDEGEE. The CDR3 length is 15 residues. For the CDR3, the DNA is TGTGCCAGCAGACGGGGACAGGTCCTCTCCTACGAGCAGTACTTC. Amino acid sequence: CASRRGQVLSYEQYF.

The DNA of the CDR3 is TGTGCCAGCAGCTTAGGAGGGTTGGGAGAGACCCAGTACTTC. Translation: CASSLGGLGETQYF. V is TRBV7-8 and J is TRBJ2-5, with D maybe TRBD2 (5 bases). This CDR3 has 14 amino acids. V lost 1 base and J lost 4, with 10 bases in between. Germline CDR1 and CDR2: SGHVS and FQNEAQ. The whole variable domain, remainder taken from reference TRBV7-8 and TRBJ2-5, is GAGVSQSPRYKVAKRGQDVALRCDPISGHVSLFWYQQALGQGPEFLTYFQNEAQLDKSGLPSDRFFAERPEGSVSTLKIQRTQQEDSAVYLCASSLGGLGETQYFGPGTRLLVL.

The chain combines TRBV29-1 with TRBJ2-5; possible D gene TRBD2, 6 bases. CDR1 is SQVTM and CDR2 is ANQGSEA in the germline V gene. V lost 1 base and J lost 0, with 6 bases in between. CDR3 size: 13 residues. The CDR3: CSVEGGDQETQYF. The CDR3 coding sequence is TGCAGCGTTGAAGGGGGGGACCAAGAGACCCAGTACTTC.

The chain carries TRBV7-8 and TRBJ1-1; TRBD1 matches 8 bases. This CDR3 has 15 residues. J gave up 0 bases and V 4 bases, and 4 bases lay outside the gene matches. Germline loops: CDR1 SGHVS, CDR2 FQNEAQ. As DNA, the CDR3 is TGTGCCAGCAGCTACGGGACAGGTTTGAACACTGAAGCTTTCTTT. This translates into CASSYGTGLNTEAFF.

This chain links TRBV12-3 or TRBV12-4 with TRBJ1-5; no definite D call. V dropped 0 bases and J dropped 6 bases, with 3 bases sitting between them. CDR3 size: 12 residues. CDR3 sequence reads: CASSLAAQPQHF. The CDR3 DNA is TGTGCCAGCAGTTTAGCAGCTCAGCCCCAGCATTTT.

The chain combines TRBV28 with TRBJ1-2; TRBD1 matches 9 bases. The germline V gene has CDR1 MDHEN and CDR2 SYDVKM. The CDR3 is made up of 16 amino acids. V trimming: 6 bases; J trimming: 7 bases; junction bases outside the gene matches: 15. The CDR3 coding sequence is TGTGCCAGCAGGCCATCCGGGACAGGGCTGAAGGGTGGCTACACCTTC. Its translation is CASRPSGTGLKGGYTF.

The chain joins TRBV5-1 to TRBJ2-1, with 11 bases identical to TRBD1. The V gene's germline CDR1 is SGHRS and CDR2 YFSETQ. CDR3 length: 14 amino acids. Trimming at V came to 3 bases and at J to 5 bases, leaving 1 base not matched to a gene. The CDR3 DNA reads TGCGCCAGCAGCTCGGACAGGGGGCACAATGAGCAGTTCTTC. It yields the protein CASSSDRGHNEQFF.

This chain connects TRBV7-6 to TRBJ2-7; the match to TRBD2 covers 12 bases. V was clipped by 6 bases and J by 0 bases; unmatched bases: 3. Germline lookup yields CDR1 SGHVS and CDR2 FNYEAQ. The CDR3 contains 15 residues. This chain's CDR3 is CASRSLAGGSYEQYF. CDR3 DNA sequence: TGTGCCAGCAGATCACTAGCGGGAGGCTCCTACGAGCAGTACTTC.

The gene calls are TRBV7-2 and TRBJ2-5; D is possibly TRBD2 (5 bases). This CDR3 has 12 amino acids. CDR1 SGHTA and CDR2 FQGNSA come from the germline V gene. V was pared by 8 bases and J by 4 bases, with 11 bases between. CDR3 sequence (DNA): TGTGCCAGCGGTCGGGGTGGAGAGACCCAGTACTTC. Encoded protein: CASGRGGETQYF. Together with reference TRBV7-2 and TRBJ2-5, the CDR3 gives the full variable domain: GAGVSQSPSNKVTEKGKDVELRCDPISGHTALYWYRQSLGQGLEFLIYFQGNSAPDKSGLPSDRFSAERTGGSVSTLTIQRTQQEDSAVYLCASGRGGETQYFGPGTRLLVL.

This clone was counted many times. The chain recombines TRBV9 with TRBJ2-1, with TRBD2 matching 16 bases. This CDR3 is 16 amino acids long. V shed 4 bases, J shed 9 bases, and the junction held 7 bases outside the gene matches. Germline-derived CDR1 and CDR2 are SGDLS and YYNGEE. The CDR3 spells CASSPGTSGRAGEQFF. CDR3 nucleotides: TGTGCCAGCAGCCCAGGGACTAGCGGGAGGGCCGGTGAGCAGTTCTTC.

The chain has TRBV6-5 and TRBJ1-2, with 7 bases identical to TRBD1. V was clipped by 8 bases and J by 3 bases; unmatched bases: 0. The CDR3 contains 11 residues. Germline CDR1 reads MNHEY; CDR2 reads SVGAGI. CDR3 sequence (DNA): TGTGCCAGCGACAGGGACTATGGCTACACCTTC. Its protein is CASDRDYGYTF.

V usage is TRBV6-2 or TRBV6-3 and J usage is TRBJ2-2, with TRBD2 identical over 7 bases. Germline V CDR1 and CDR2: MNHEY, SVGEGT. The V gene end was trimmed by 6 bases and the J gene end by 7 bases; junction bases not matched to a gene: 14. The CDR3 runs to 16 residues. CDR3 nucleotide sequence: TGTGCCAGCAGCAGGACTAGTAAATCATCGGGCGGGGAGCTGTTTTTT. Amino acid sequence: CASSRTSKSSGGELFF.

The chain has TRBV30 and TRBJ1-5, with TRBD1 identical over 9 bases. V trimming: 3 bases; J trimming: 5 bases; junction bases outside the gene matches: 8. Germline CDR1 and CDR2: GTSNPN and SVGIG (reference sequence). The CDR3 sequence is 15 residues long. This CDR3 reads CAWRSGQGSYQPQHF. The CDR3 DNA is TGTGCCTGGAGGTCCGGACAGGGGAGTTATCAGCCCCAGCATTTT.

The chain is built from TRBV28 and TRBJ2-2, with 11 bases fitting TRBD1. The length of the CDR3 is 15 residues. Germline CDR1 MDHEN, CDR2 SYDVKM. The V segment lost 8 bases and the J segment 4 bases; nucleotides outside the gene matches: 6. The CDR3: CASSGQGAGTGELFF. DNA of the CDR3: TGTGCCAGCTCCGGACAGGGGGCGGGCACCGGGGAGCTGTTTTTT.

The J gene is TRBJ2-2, the V gene TRBV28, with 7 bases fitting TRBD1. CDR1 is MDHEN, CDR2 SYDVKM, per germline. With V trimmed by 10 bases and J by 4 bases, 9 bases remained unmatched. This CDR3 has 14 amino acids. CDR3 sequence (DNA): TGTGCCATGGGCAGGGGGAGTCGCACCGGGGAGCTGTTTTTT. Its translation is CAMGRGSRTGELFF.

This rearrangement joins TRBV3-1 (or the pseudogene TRBV3-2) to TRBJ2-7, with D unclear. This CDR3 has 17 amino acids. Germline CDR1 LGHDT, CDR2 YNNKEL (reference sequence). Trimming took off 4 bases at V and 3 bases at J, with 22 bases between the two ends. The CDR3 protein is CASSPPGASRWRYEQYF. The CDR3 nucleotides are TGTGCCAGCAGCCCCCCGGGTGCGAGTCGGTGGCGCTACGAGCAGTACTTC.